This TCR beta chain was profiled in a study of naive and memory T cell subsets. At least ten counts were recorded for this clonotype. The target antigen is unknown. Findings and limits, study-wide: Over 95% of naive TCR sequences appeared only once, unlike memory subsets. The power law exponent of TCR abundance differed between naive and memory cells.

CDR1 is LGHDT, CDR2 YNNKEL, per germline (reference sequence). The CDR3 contains 14 residues. V lost 6 bases to trimming and J lost 4 bases; unmatched junction nucleotides: 8. The beta constant-region primer was an equimolar mix of two oligonucleotides covering TRBC1 and TRBC2. The ligated cDNA underwent four PCR rounds using SP2 and nested alpha and beta constant-region primers. MiXCR was run by TCRdb on the UMI-ligation and nested PCR reads, yielding one entry per CDR3 protein. The sample lists roughly 130,000 distinct CDR3 sequences; around 35% were seen once. After the first PCR, alpha and beta chain libraries were processed separately.

The chain couples TRBV3-1 to TRBJ2-7, with 8 positions matching TRBD1. This clonotype was sampled from a human donor in good health. What was sequenced was central memory CD4+ T cells from blood. For the CDR3, the DNA is TGTGCCAGCAGTCGACAGGGGATCCAATACGAGCAGTACTTC. Its protein product is CASSRQGIQYEQYF.